This TCR beta chain was profiled in a study of shared clonotypes between healthy human individuals (dated by TCRdb to 2019 to 2021). Study-level background: The cohort included a few men and a couple of women between 18 and 49 years of age. For each donor, CD4 naive and CD4 memory were each given three plates, CD8 naive was given two plates, and CD8 memory was given one plate. To estimate repertoire size and how much clonotype sharing occurs between individuals, the study deeply sequenced the blood TCR repertoires of several healthy adults. Libraries were prepared and TCR repertoires were sequenced by different laboratories using diverse techniques, in order to increase sequencing depth and limit assay-specific biases. Each donor's leukapheresis produced roughly between roughly 0.85 and 10 billion PBMCs. What the study reported, not specific to this receptor: Sharing across a few donors was observed for around 5% of naive CD4, over 3% of naive CD8, 2.3% of memory CD4, and around 0.4% of memory CD8 clonotypes. Because the study included a small number of donors, the genetic and exposure-history diversity represented was limited. Based on pairwise subsampling, the degree of clonotype sharing among donors was expected to be affected by sequencing depth. Sampling was restricted to blood, and TCR repertoires in tissue are likely to differ from TCR repertoires in blood. Even with the large sequencing depth, rarefaction of the sorted-subset datasets indicated that sequencing was incomplete. Clonotypes shared by all four sorted-subset donors showed higher generation probabilities than non-shared clonotypes. Larger estimated clonotype richness was generally found for naive subsets than for memory subsets.

Using the deep immunoSEQ assay, multiplex PCR amplified TCR CDR3 regions from genomic DNA. Extracted genomic DNA from each cell subset was distributed evenly across all wells of several immunoSEQ 96-well plates, and each plate was treated as a replicate. For sorted subsets, about 200 ng genomic DNA, equal to 30,000 to 35,000 T cell genomes, was loaded into each replicate PCR. Purified libraries were quantified with a Qubit 3.0 fluorometer, sized on a Bioanalyzer 2100, and re-quantified with the KAPA Library Quantification kit. Each immunoSEQ 96-well plate was sequenced on its own single-read 150-cycle Illumina NextSeq 550 flow cell. For the original study's pipeline: Because only junctional sequences without quality scores were contained in the immunoSEQ output, filtering matching that applied to full-length reads could not be performed. To assign V/J genes and CDR3, sequences were annotated using PyIR, a Python wrapper for IgBLAST v1.9, with IMGT germline references. Reads were removed for weak V/J assignments (E-value above 1e-6), missing CDR3, stop codons, out-of-frame junctions, or ambiguous translated residues. V3J clonotypes were defined as sequences sharing the same inferred V gene, J gene, and CDR3 amino acid sequence. Percentage overlap between repertoires was computed as shared unique clonotypes divided by the size of the smaller repertoire. Richness of each repertoire was evaluated using RTK rarefaction, the Chao1 estimator, and Recon v2.1 estimates of unobserved clonotypes. Generation probabilities were computed with OLGA for all TCRbeta clonotypes obtained by the gDNA method from several donors. Held by TCRdb, this immuneACCESS table contains in-frame sequences only and omits some clones. Under half of the omission traces to an unresolved V gene where checked; the cause of the rest is unknown. V, J and clone size are taken as reported in that table, and D and trimming were inferred from the DNA itself. In all, the sample holds about 2.1 million clones, and around 95% of those were seen once. The ten largest make up about 1.7% of the sample.

Of note for this clone: Its antigen specificity is not known. No base qualities exist here, and no much larger clone lies one base off it.

CDR1 SNHLY and CDR2 FYNNEI are derived from the germline V gene. The junction shows trimming of 3 bases on V and 8 bases on J, plus 13 bases between the germline ends. The CDR3 numbers 13 residues from cysteine through phenylalanine. The DNA shown is the 39-base CDR3, in frame from base 1. For the CD8 naive samples, CD45RO-negative cells were positively selected for CCR7, yielding a CD45RA+CCR7+ population from which TemRA cells were excluded. The donors were healthy, HIV-negative adults who had no recently reported acute infections or vaccinations. Every donor was a Caucasian adult living in Nashville, Tennessee, USA. After blood collection by leukapheresis, PBMCs were isolated using Ficoll-Histopaque density gradient centrifugation and then cryopreserved in the vapor phase of liquid nitrogen. Analytical flow cytometry was used to check the purity and quantity of every magnetically sorted T cell population. Genomic DNA was isolated from each sorted fraction and quantified by UV absorbance on a Nanodrop 2000c.

The TCR sequence derives from a man younger than 35 in good health. Some clones in this sample may be carry-over from other donors' samples. The chain is encoded by TRBV2 joined to TRBJ1-2; no D gene can be assigned with confidence. Sequenced input: naive CD8+ T cells from PBMCs. Sample cell subset or site, as interpreted from the label and publication: CD45RA+CCR7+. The DNA sequence is given as TGTGCCAGCAGTGATATGGGTGCGGGAGGCTACACCTTC. Translation gives CASSDMGAGGYTF.